One T cell receptor beta chain is described in this entry. Before being chosen for sequencing, patients had shown CD8+CD57+ cell expansion by flow cytometry. A severe acquired aplastic anemia diagnosis applied to all patients. Blood came from patients not yet given any therapy. These data come from a study of CD8+CD57+ T cells in acquired aplastic anemia. In the study overall: Sorted CD4+ and CD8+ cells gave a mean 3.2 ug DNA, range roughly 0.2 to 27.4 ug.

Researchers used genomic DNA as the template to profile TCR beta VDJ and CDR3. MiXCR was run by TCRdb on the reads, yielding one entry per CDR3 protein. The profile covers 250,000 to 300,000 distinct CDR3 sequences, with 56% appearing a single time and 1% to 1.5% taken by the ten largest. V lost 8 bases and J 4 bases, leaving 14 bases between the germline ends. Germline V lookup: CDR1 LNHDA, CDR2 SQIVND (reference sequence). CDR3 size: 14 residues. Sample: sorted CD4+, CD8+, or CD8+CD57+ T cells (not recorded which) from PBMCs. The chain has TRBV19 and TRBJ1-4, with D unclear. The clonotype was recovered from a human donor with aplastic anemia. CDR3 region: CASALGAVNEKLFF. CDR3 DNA: TGTGCCAGTGCGTTGGGAGCAGTTAATGAAAAACTGTTTTTT.